These 15 T cell receptor beta chains came from one sample sequenced in a study of response to subunit inactivated influenza vaccine. Via MiXCR, TCRdb re-called the RT-PCR reads, giving one row per CDR3 protein. This table holds a few hundred thousand distinct CDR3 sequences, 14% found once. Sequences were derived from PBMCs from blood, sampled 12 days after vaccination. The receptors were gathered from a man aged 45 to 65 who received an inactivated influenza vaccine.

This clonotype appeared a few times. J is TRBJ2-1 and V is TRBV5-1, with 7 nucleotides matching TRBD1. This CDR3 region has 15 residues. Germline V gene lookup returns CDR1 SGHRS and CDR2 YFSETQ. V was clipped by 5 bases and J by 2 bases; unmatched bases: 7. CDR3 residues: CASSLTGAAYNEQFF. Here the CDR3 DNA reads TGCGCCAGCAGTCTAACAGGGGCGGCCTACAATGAGCAGTTCTTC.

In regard to this clonotype: Sequence at one end of the junction differs from germline and may be a read error. CDR3 bases: TGTGCCAGCAGCGTAGACTACCAGGAAAATACGCAGTATTTT. Translated, it gives CASSVDYQENTQYF. The V gene is TRBV11-2, the J gene TRBJ2-3; the D gene is possibly TRBD2 (5 bases). The germline V gene encodes CDR1 SGHAT and CDR2 FQNNGV. CDR3 size: 14 residues.

The chain carries TRBV12-3 or TRBV12-4 and TRBJ2-2; a weak D match, TRBD2 (7 bases). This CDR3 is 15 amino acids long. The V gene lost 5 bases and the J gene lost 5 bases, with 15 bases spanning the gap. CDR3 nucleotides: TGTGCCAGCAGTAAACAGGGAGCGGGAACCGGGGAGCTGTTTTTT. Its protein product is CASSKQGAGTGELFF.

This clonotype was seen repeatedly, ten times or more. The rearrangement links TRBV12-3 or TRBV12-4 to TRBJ2-6; no definite D call. CDR3 length: 16 amino acids. Trimming pared 4 bases from V and 1 base from J, leaving 11 bases between. The CDR3: CASSSPTVSGANVLTF. The DNA for the CDR3 is TGTGCCAGCAGTTCCCCTACAGTATCTGGGGCCAACGTCCTGACTTTC.

This chain uses TRBV4-2 with TRBJ2-7; no clear D. This CDR3 spans 15 amino acids. Germline V CDR1 and CDR2: LGHNA, YNFKEQ. V lost 1 base and J lost 5, with 15 bases in between. DNA of the CDR3: TGTGCCAGCAGCCAAGGTACTCTCCCGTCCAACGAGCAGTACTTC. Translation gives CASSQGTLPSNEQYF.

This clonotype was seen only a few times. The gene calls are TRBV5-6 and TRBJ2-1; TRBD2 matches 11 bases. Germline lookup yields CDR1 SGHDT and CDR2 YYEEEE. This CDR3 comprises 16 residues. The J segment lost 2 bases and the V segment lost 2 bases, leaving 3 bases of the junction unmatched. CDR3 DNA: TGTGCCAGCAGCTTACTAGCGGGAGCGCCCTACAATGAGCAGTTCTTC. As protein: CASSLLAGAPYNEQFF.

The gene calls are TRBV10-3 and TRBJ1-2, with no clear D. The CDR3 runs 13 residues. CDR1 is ENHRY, CDR2 SYGVKD, per germline. The V gene lost 3 bases and the J gene lost 2 bases, with 7 bases spanning the gap. The DNA for the CDR3 is TGTGCCATCAGTGAAGAGAGCAACTATGGCTACACCTTC. Translation gives CAISEESNYGYTF.

V and J are TRBV20-1 and TRBJ2-5, with D maybe TRBD2 (6 bases). The ends were cut back, 3 bases at V and 2 bases at J, with 13 bases in the middle. CDR1 DFQATT and CDR2 SNEGSKA come from the germline V gene (reference sequence). The CDR3 has 14 residues. CDR3 DNA sequence: TGCAGTGCTAGCCTTAGGGACTCACAAGAGACCCAGTACTTC. This encodes CSASLRDSQETQYF.

The chain is built from TRBV6-1 and TRBJ2-1, with TRBD1 matching over 9 bases. The V segment lost 3 bases and the J segment 6 bases; nucleotides outside the gene matches: 6. The germline V gene has CDR1 MNHNS and CDR2 SASEGT. There are 15 residues in the CDR3. CDR3 coding DNA: TGTGCCAGCAGTGACGACAGGGGGTTGGGCAATGAGCAGTTCTTC. It translates to CASSDDRGLGNEQFF.

This clonotype has a count of ten or more. V gene TRBV10-3 combines with J gene TRBJ2-2; D perhaps matches TRBD2 (6 bases). Germline CDR1 is ENHRY and CDR2 is SYGVKD. Trimming pared 8 bases from V and 5 bases from J, leaving 12 bases between. The CDR3 is 13 residues long. The CDR3 spells CAIRGSITGELFF. Here the CDR3 DNA reads TGTGCCATCCGGGGGAGTATAACCGGGGAGCTGTTTTTT.

Only a few counts were recorded for this clonotype. This rearrangement joins TRBV24-1 to TRBJ2-2; possibly TRBD2 for D (6 bases). CDR3 size: 14 residues. Germline V gene sequence: CDR1 KGHDR, CDR2 SFDVKD. V lost 9 bases and J lost 3, with 13 bases in between. The CDR3 DNA is TGTGCCACCCAGCTCGGAGGGGACACCGGGGAGCTGTTTTTT. Its translation is CATQLGGDTGELFF.

The chain joins TRBV12-3 or TRBV12-4 to TRBJ2-3, with 11 positions matching TRBD2. The CDR3 extends over 15 amino acids. The V segment lost 6 bases and the J segment 5 bases; nucleotides outside the gene matches: 7. CDR3 sequence: CASRIAGGGGDTQYF. CDR3 sequence (DNA): TGTGCCAGCAGAATAGCGGGGGGGGGAGGAGATACGCAGTATTTT.

This clonotype was counted ten times or more. This chain uses TRBV7-6 with TRBJ2-3, with 7 bases identical to TRBD2. CDR1 is SGHVS and CDR2 is FNYEAQ in the germline V gene. V was clipped by 1 base and J by 0 bases; unmatched bases: 4. The CDR3 loop spans 16 amino acids. The DNA for the CDR3 is TGTGCCAGCAGCTTAGGGGCGGGAGCTAGCACAGATACGCAGTATTTT. Amino acids: CASSLGAGASTDTQYF.

This clonotype was counted at least ten times. This chain connects TRBV12-3 or TRBV12-4 to TRBJ2-5; D is ambiguous. V shed 4 bases and J shed 7 bases, with 10 bases lying between them. CDR3 length equals 12 residues. The CDR3 coding sequence is TGTGCCAGCAGTTCGGACGTAGGGACCCAGTACTTC. It translates to CASSSDVGTQYF.

The V and J genes are TRBV20-1 and TRBJ1-5, with no clear D. The CDR3 extends over 13 amino acids. Germline V gene data show CDR1 as DFQATT and CDR2 as SNEGSKA (reference sequence). The V end was cut by 3 bases, the J end by 0 bases, with 6 bases between. The CDR3, as DNA: TGCAGTGCTAGTGGGAATAGCAATCAGCCCCAGCATTTT. Translated, it gives CSASGNSNQPQHF.